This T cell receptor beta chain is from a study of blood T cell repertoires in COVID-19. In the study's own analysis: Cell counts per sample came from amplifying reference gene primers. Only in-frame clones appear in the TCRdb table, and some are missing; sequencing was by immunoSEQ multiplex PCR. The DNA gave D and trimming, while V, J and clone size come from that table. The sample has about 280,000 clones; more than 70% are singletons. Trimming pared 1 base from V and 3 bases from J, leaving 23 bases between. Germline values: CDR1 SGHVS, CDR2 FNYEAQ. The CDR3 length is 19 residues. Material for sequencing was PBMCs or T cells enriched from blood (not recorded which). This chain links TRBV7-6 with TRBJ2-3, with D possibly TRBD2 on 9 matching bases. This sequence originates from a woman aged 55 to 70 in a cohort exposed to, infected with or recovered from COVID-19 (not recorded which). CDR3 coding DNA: TGTGCCAGCAGCTTAGTGGGCCAGGGGGCAAGCGGGAGGACAGATACGCAGTATTTT. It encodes CASSLVGQGASGRTDTQYF.